What follows are 7 T cell receptor beta chains derived from one specimen sequenced in a study of blood T cells in healthy people across ages. Alongside a J-beta primer mix, a sample-barcoded 5' primer served in a second PCR lasting about 6 to 12 cycles. TCRdb re-called the 5' RACE reads with MiXCR, one entry per CDR3 protein. Seen here are approximately 400,000 distinct CDR3 sequences, more than 45% observed once, and the top ten hold 51%. The sequencing input was blood. The receptors shown here come from a man aged 55 to 69 in good health.

V usage is TRBV11-2 and J usage is TRBJ2-5, with D tentatively TRBD2 (5 bases). Trimming took 0 bases from V and 5 from J, leaving 13 bases between them. The CDR3 spans 15 residues. CDR1 is SGHAT, CDR2 FQNNGV, per germline. CDR3: CASSLDRGKAETQYF. DNA of the CDR3: TGTGCCAGCAGCTTAGATCGGGGAAAGGCGGAGACCCAGTACTTC.

The chain is built from TRBV30 and TRBJ2-7; no clear D. The germline V gene encodes CDR1 GTSNPN and CDR2 SVGIG (reference sequence). V was trimmed by 2 bases and J by 3 bases, leaving 5 bases between them. CDR3 length: 11 residues. CDR3 sequence reads: CAWSLNYEQYF. The CDR3 DNA sequence: TGTGCCTGGAGTCTTAACTACGAGCAGTACTTC.

The chain is built from TRBV7-3 and TRBJ1-2; 9 nucleotides line up with TRBD1. The CDR3 contains 14 residues. Germline-derived CDR1 and CDR2 are SGHTA and FQGTGA. V was pared by 5 bases and J by 9 bases, with 10 bases of the junction left unmatched. CDR3 DNA sequence: TGTGCCAGCAGCCCCGGGACAGGGCTTTTGAGCTACACCTTC. It codes for CASSPGTGLLSYTF.

This clonotype was counted at least ten times. The CDR3 protein is CASSVDLGLPLYEQYF. In DNA form, the CDR3 reads TGTGCCAGCAGCGTGGATCTCGGACTACCTTTATACGAGCAGTACTTC. The chain couples TRBV7-8 to TRBJ2-7, with D possibly TRBD2 on 6 matching bases. The CDR3 covers 16 residues. Trimming removed 5 bases at V and 4 bases at J, with 21 bases between. Germline CDR1 is SGHVS and CDR2 is FQNEAQ.

This chain connects TRBV10-2 to TRBJ2-7; 10 bases map to TRBD1. V shed 0 bases, J shed 3 bases, and the junction held 2 bases outside the gene matches. Germline assignment: CDR1 WSHSY and CDR2 SAAADI. The CDR3 covers 15 residues. The CDR3 is CASSESTGGHYEQYF. The CDR3 nucleotides are TGCGCCAGCAGTGAGTCGACAGGGGGCCACTACGAGCAGTACTTC.

The rearrangement links TRBV5-1 to TRBJ2-5, with a possible D match to TRBD2 (5 bases). The DNA end is more similar to TRBJ2-7, so the J call may be wrong. The CDR3 is made up of 13 amino acids. The germline gives CDR1 SGHRS, CDR2 YFSETQ. The CDR3 nucleotides read TGCGCCAGCAGCACGGACTCAGCCTACGAGCAGTACTTC. It specifies CASSTDSAYEQYF.

The chain joins TRBV11-3 to TRBJ2-5, with D perhaps TRBD2 (5 bases). The CDR3 consists of 12 residues. V gave up 5 bases and J gave up 4 bases, with 8 bases separating them. Germline CDR1 reads SGHNT; CDR2 reads YENEEA. The CDR3 loop reads CASSASPETQYF. CDR3 bases: TGTGCCAGCAGCGCTAGCCCAGAGACCCAGTACTTC.